A single sample gave rise to the 8 T cell receptor beta chains below, sequenced in a study of blood T cell repertoires in COVID-19. Sequencing was performed with immunoSEQ multiplex PCR; in TCRdb, only in-frame clones are kept and a portion is missing. Of hundreds of thousands of clones in the sample, around 87% were seen once. Source material: PBMCs or T cells enriched from blood (not recorded which). These receptors all come from a young man who had recovered from COVID-19.

The chain recombines TRBV2 with TRBJ1-2; 8 bases map to TRBD1. This CDR3 region has 16 residues. V was pared by 5 bases and J by 4 bases, with 12 bases of the junction left unmatched. Germline V gives CDR1 SNHLY, CDR2 FYNNEI. The DNA for the CDR3 is TGTGCCAGCAGTCCAGACAGGGGAAGTGAGGGCTATGGCTACACCTTC. It translates to CASSPDRGSEGYGYTF.

The rearrangement links TRBV10-3 to TRBJ2-7; 13 bases agree with TRBD2. The CDR3 is made up of 12 amino acids. CDR1 and CDR2 (germline): ENHRY, SYGVKD. Germline trimming cut 6 bases from V and 12 bases from J; bases unmatched to any gene: 5. CDR3 loop: CAIRGTSGKGYF. For the CDR3, the DNA is TGTGCCATCAGGGGGACTAGCGGGAAAGGGTACTTC.

This chain uses TRBV5-1 with TRBJ1-3; perhaps TRBD1 as D (5 bases). Germline values: CDR1 SGHRS, CDR2 YFSETQ. This CDR3 is built from 16 residues. Deletions cut 4 bases from V and 2 bases from J, with 16 bases between. The DNA of the CDR3 is TGCGCCAGCAGCACGGGGGTGCGGGATCCTGGAAACACCATATATTTT. It encodes CASSTGVRDPGNTIYF.

This CDR3 is CASSYAGTGVEKLFF. The CDR3 DNA follows: TGTGCCAGCAGTTACGCTGGGACAGGGGTCGAAAAACTGTTTTTT. This rearrangement joins TRBV2 to TRBJ1-4, with TRBD1 matching 10 bases. The V segment lost 5 bases and the J segment 8 bases; nucleotides outside the gene matches: 8. CDR3 size: 15 residues. CDR1 SNHLY and CDR2 FYNNEI come from the germline V gene. Filled out from reference TRBV2 and TRBJ1-4, the complete variable domain reads EPEVTQTPSHQVTQMGQEVILRCVPISNHLYFYWYRQILGQKVEFLVSFYNNEISEKSEIFDDQFSVERPDGSNFTLKIRSTKLEDSAMYFCASSYAGTGVEKLFFGSGTQLSVL.

The rearrangement joins TRBV19 to TRBJ2-7; the match to TRBD1 covers 7 bases. V was clipped by 6 bases and J by 2 bases; unmatched bases: 7. Germline assignment: CDR1 LNHDA and CDR2 SQIVND (reference sequence). This CDR3 comprises 14 residues. CDR3 DNA: TGTGCCAGTAGCGCCGGGACAGCCGCCTACGAGCAGTACTTC. This translates into CASSAGTAAYEQYF.

The chain has TRBV7-9 and TRBJ2-5; 7 bases map to TRBD1. The CDR3 is 16 residues long. J was trimmed by 1 base and V by 3 bases; bases with no gene match: 8. Germline-derived CDR1 and CDR2 are SEHNR and FQNEAQ (reference sequence). Here the CDR3 reads CASSFDREMFQETQYF. CDR3 DNA sequence: TGTGCCAGCAGCTTTGACAGGGAAATGTTCCAAGAGACCCAGTACTTC.

V gene TRBV28 combines with J gene TRBJ2-7; the D gene is possibly TRBD1 (6 bases). Germline V CDR1 and CDR2: MDHEN, SYDVKM. The CDR3 contains 14 residues. Trimming cost V 5 bases and J 6 bases, with 17 bases left between them. CDR3 DNA: TGTGCCAGCAGTGTACAGGGAGTATCTGGCGAGCAGTACTTC. Translated: CASSVQGVSGEQYF.

This chain uses TRBV18 with TRBJ2-3; 15 bases fit TRBD2. The CDR3 has 17 residues. Germline loops: CDR1 KGHSH, CDR2 LQKENI. The ends lost 2 bases at V and 3 bases at J; junction bases unmatched: 3. CDR3 sequence (DNA): TGTGCCAGCTCACCAGGACTAGCGGGAGGGTGGACAGATACGCAGTATTTT. This translates into CASSPGLAGGWTDTQYF. The variable domain in full, completed from reference TRBV18 and TRBJ2-3, reads NAGVMQNPRHLVRRRGQEARLRCSPMKGHSHVYWYRQLPEEGLKFMVYLQKENIIDESGMPKERFSAEFPKEGPSILRIQQVVRGDSAAYFCASSPGLAGGWTDTQYFGPGTRLTVL.